This TCR beta chain was obtained from a study of regulatory T cells in long-lasting Graves disease. The germline V and J ends were trimmed by 0 bases and 5 bases, with 19 bases remaining between them. CDR3 length equals 17 residues. In germline, CDR1 is SNHLY, CDR2 FYNNEI. This clonotype appeared many times. TCR beta libraries were built with iRepertoire HTBI primers and Arm-PCR of CDR3 regions. TCRdb passed the multiplex PCR reads through MiXCR, listing each CDR3 protein once. Of about 460,000 distinct CDR3 sequences in the sample, approximately 14% were seen once. Time point meaning: newly diagnosed GD, antithyroid drugs for less than 3 months. The authors made the TCR library using RNA they extracted from PBMCs. These sequences were also reported in another study, on T cells in Graves' hyperthyroidism and ophthalmopathy. From that second work: Those with hyperthyroidism were 18 to 65 years old, newly diagnosed, and ill for under 2 months. The TCR CDR3 first-round RT-PCR relied on the HTBI primer set.

The source was peripheral blood mononuclear cells (PBMCs), collected at new diagnosis, from a patient treated with antithyroid drugs. The TCR comes from a woman aged 45 to 65 with Graves disease. The chain joins TRBV2 to TRBJ1-2; D gene unclear. CDR3 bases: TGTGCCAGCAGTGAAGCGTCTGAGCTCAAGTACCCGTATGGCTACACCTTC. Its translation is CASSEASELKYPYGYTF.